The 20 T cell receptor beta chains below come from one sample, sequenced in a study of cytomegalovirus exposure and HLA in healthy donors (dated by TCRdb to the late 2010s). Library creation used the immunoSEQ multiplex PCR assay. For the multiplex PCR, a mixture combining 60 forward primers for TCR Vbeta segments and 13 reverse primers for TCR Jbeta segments was used. In TCRdb, the immuneACCESS table is reduced to in-frame sequences with V and J assigned. These tables do not hold every clone; where another copy was compared, an unresolved V gene accounts for under half, and the others remain unexplained. The sample table records 210,000 or so clones; around 80% of these occur just once. The ten largest make up roughly 2.5% of the sample. Material: PBMCs. The receptors come from a woman aged 60 to 75 in good health and CMV-seropositive.

The chain is built from TRBV6-5 and TRBJ1-2; TRBD1 matches at 12 bases. The CDR3 extends over 15 amino acids. Germline V gene lookup returns CDR1 MNHEY and CDR2 SVGAGI. Losses at the gene ends were 6 bases for V and 3 bases for J; bases not matched to a gene: 5. CDR3 in DNA: TGTGCCAGCAGGACCGGGACAGGGGGCGACTATGGCTACACCTTC. This encodes CASRTGTGGDYGYTF.

The chain joins TRBV4-1 to TRBJ2-5; D uncertain. CDR3 length: 15 amino acids. The germline V and J ends were trimmed by 0 bases and 1 base, with 9 bases remaining between them. CDR1 and CDR2 from the germline V gene are MGHRA and YSYEKL. The CDR3 coding sequence is TGCGCCAGCAGCCAAGATGCTATCTTCCAAGAGACCCAGTACTTC. As protein: CASSQDAIFQETQYF.

The rearrangement uses TRBV6-1 and TRBJ2-1; D is perhaps TRBD2 (6 bases). Germline V gives CDR1 MNHNS, CDR2 SASEGT. This CDR3 has 16 residues. V gave up 2 bases and J gave up 0 bases, with 11 bases separating them. In DNA form, the CDR3 reads TGTGCCAGCAGTGAAACCAGCGGGCGCTCCTACAATGAGCAGTTCTTC. As protein: CASSETSGRSYNEQFF.

The rearrangement uses TRBV5-6 and TRBJ1-1, with 7 bases matching TRBD1. Germline-derived CDR1 and CDR2 are SGHDT and YYEEEE. The CDR3 has 12 amino acids. V lost 5 bases, J lost 4 bases, and 2 bases stayed unmatched. The CDR3 reads CASSRQGTEAFF. The CDR3 region has the DNA TGTGCCAGCAGTAGACAGGGCACTGAAGCTTTCTTT.

V gene TRBV25-1 combines with J gene TRBJ2-7; 12 positions match TRBD2. This CDR3 region has 16 residues. CDR1 and CDR2 (germline): MGHDK, SYGVNS. Losses at the gene ends were 1 base for V and 4 bases for J; bases not matched to a gene: 5. This CDR3 reads CASSESGTSGLYEQYF. The CDR3 nucleotides are TGTGCCAGCAGTGAATCCGGGACTAGCGGGTTATACGAGCAGTACTTC.

This chain uses TRBV27 with TRBJ1-2; TRBD1 aligns across 11 bases. The V and J ends lost 5 bases and 7 bases, in that order; junction bases with no gene match: 9. CDR3 size: 15 residues. The germline CDR1 and CDR2 sequences are MNHEY and SMNVEV (reference sequence). This chain's CDR3 is CASSGLGQGAVGYTF. CDR3 DNA: TGTGCCAGCAGTGGACTCGGACAGGGGGCGGTTGGCTACACCTTC.

The chain employs TRBV6-5 and TRBJ2-7; D perhaps matches TRBD2 (5 bases). V was shortened by 0 bases and J by 0 bases, with 6 bases between the two germline ends. Germline V CDR1 and CDR2: MNHEY, SVGAGI. There are 14 residues in the CDR3. CDR3 sequence reads: CASSYSTSSYEQYF. DNA for the CDR3: TGTGCCAGCAGTTACTCTACTAGCTCCTACGAGCAGTACTTC.

The V call is TRBV27, the J call TRBJ1-1, with TRBD1 identical over 9 bases. V gave up 6 bases and J gave up 4 bases; unmatched junction bases: 3. The CDR3 is 13 amino acids. The germline CDR1 and CDR2 sequences are MNHEY and SMNVEV (reference sequence). The CDR3: CASRWTGATEAFF. The CDR3 region has the DNA TGTGCCAGCAGATGGACAGGGGCCACTGAAGCTTTCTTT.

In this sample, this clone turned up a few times. The chain links TRBV7-2 to TRBJ1-2; no clear D. Germline V gene lookup returns CDR1 SGHTA and CDR2 FQGNSA. Trimming cost V 5 bases and J 8 bases, with 15 bases left between them. CDR3 length: 13 residues. The CDR3 DNA reads TGTGCCAGCAGCCCGGCCAGGAATCGAGGCTACACCTTC. Translating gives CASSPARNRGYTF. Complete variable domain (other parts from reference TRBV7-2 and TRBJ1-2): GAGVSQSPSNKVTEKGKDVELRCDPISGHTALYWYRQSLGQGLEFLIYFQGNSAPDKSGLPSDRFSAERTGGSVSTLTIQRTQQEDSAVYLCASSPARNRGYTFGSGTRLTVV.

V is TRBV10-1 and J is TRBJ1-1; D remains unclear. V lost 10 bases and J lost 4, with 28 bases in between. Germline loops: CDR1 WNHNN, CDR2 SYGVQD (reference sequence). The CDR3 is made up of 17 amino acids. Here the CDR3 reads CAIQNYGPRLGGTEAFF. The CDR3 nucleotides read TGCGCCATCCAGAACTACGGGCCTCGGCTGGGAGGCACTGAAGCTTTCTTT.

This clone has more than one count but fewer than ten. V and J are TRBV2 and TRBJ1-2; 9 bases align to TRBD1. The V gene end was trimmed by 5 bases and the J gene end by 9 bases; junction bases not matched to a gene: 4. The CDR3 extends over 12 amino acids. Germline V CDR1 and CDR2: SNHLY, FYNNEI. The CDR3 DNA is TGTGCCAGCAGTAGGGACAGGGCAAGCTACACCTTC. As protein: CASSRDRASYTF.

V and J are TRBV10-1 and TRBJ2-7, with a possible D match to TRBD2 (5 bases). The germline V and J ends were trimmed by 2 bases and 2 bases, with 7 bases remaining between them. Germline V CDR1 and CDR2: WNHNN, SYGVQD (reference sequence). The CDR3 extends over 13 amino acids. CDR3 sequence (DNA): TGCGCCAGCAGTGAGGGGGAGACCTACGAGCAGTACTTC. It encodes CASSEGETYEQYF.

This chain connects TRBV27 to TRBJ1-4; 11 positions agree with TRBD1. Germline values: CDR1 MNHEY, CDR2 SMNVEV (reference sequence). V gave up 6 bases and J gave up 6 bases; unmatched junction bases: 6. The CDR3 totals 15 residues. CDR3 bases: TGTGCCAGCAGACGAGGGGACAGGGGGTATGAAAAACTGTTTTTT. It encodes CASRRGDRGYEKLFF.

The chain carries TRBV5-1 and TRBJ2-2; tentative D call: TRBD1 (6 bases). V lost 2 bases to trimming and J lost 0 bases, with 8 bases between them. CDR1 and CDR2 from the germline V gene are SGHRS and YFSETQ. The CDR3 runs to 15 residues. The CDR3 DNA is TGCGCCAGCAGCTTCGGGACAACGAACACCGGGGAGCTGTTTTTT. Encoded protein: CASSFGTTNTGELFF. The entire variable domain, with the rest obtained from reference TRBV5-1 and TRBJ2-2, is as follows: KAGVTQTPRYLIKTRGQQVTLSCSPISGHRSVSWYQQTPGQGLQFLFEYFSETQRNKGNFPGRFSGRQFSNSRSEMNVSTLELGDSALYLCASSFGTTNTGELFFGEGSRLTVL.

The chain joins TRBV18 to TRBJ2-7; 8 bases match TRBD2. CDR1 is KGHSH, CDR2 LQKENI, per germline. The CDR3 runs 12 residues. With 3 bases clipped from V and 7 bases from J, the junction kept 2 bases outside the gene matches. The CDR3 is CASSPGLAEQYF. CDR3 sequence (DNA): TGTGCCAGCTCACCTGGACTAGCTGAGCAGTACTTC.

The chain couples TRBV30 to TRBJ2-7, with unresolved D. Germline V CDR1 and CDR2: GTSNPN, SVGIG (reference sequence). This CDR3 contains 15 residues. V lost 5 bases and J 5 bases, leaving 22 bases between the germline ends. CDR3 nucleotides: TGTGCCTGGGGTAGAACTCTTGACTTTGCGAACGAGCAGTACTTC. It encodes CAWGRTLDFANEQYF.

This chain links TRBV2 with TRBJ2-1; 10 nucleotides agree with TRBD2. The CDR3 has 16 residues. V trimming: 6 bases; J trimming: 3 bases; junction bases outside the gene matches: 8. Germline assignment: CDR1 SNHLY and CDR2 FYNNEI. The CDR3: CASRIGLAGVYNEQFF. The CDR3 DNA follows: TGTGCCAGCAGGATAGGGCTAGCGGGGGTCTACAATGAGCAGTTCTTC.

This clone has a handful of counts. The chain combines TRBV5-1 with TRBJ2-2; 11 bases agree with TRBD2. V was pared by 5 bases and J by 5 bases, with 8 bases of the junction left unmatched. Germline-derived CDR1 and CDR2 are SGHRS and YFSETQ. The CDR3 extends over 16 amino acids. The CDR3 coding sequence is TGCGCCAGCAGTCCAACTAGCGGGAGCCGGACCGGGGAGCTGTTTTTT. This encodes CASSPTSGSRTGELFF.

The rearrangement uses TRBV5-1 and TRBJ2-1; TRBD2 aligns across 10 bases. The CDR3 spans 14 residues. J lost 8 bases, V lost 6 bases, and 8 bases had no gene match. Germline assignment: CDR1 SGHRS and CDR2 YFSETQ. CDR3 residues: CASKLDLAGDEQFF. Here the CDR3 DNA reads TGCGCCAGCAAGTTAGACCTAGCGGGGGATGAGCAGTTCTTC. The variable domain in full, with the rest retrieved from reference TRBV5-1 and TRBJ2-1, is KAGVTQTPRYLIKTRGQQVTLSCSPISGHRSVSWYQQTPGQGLQFLFEYFSETQRNKGNFPGRFSGRQFSNSRSEMNVSTLELGDSALYLCASKLDLAGDEQFFGPGTRLTVL.

The rearrangement uses TRBV5-4 and TRBJ1-4; TRBD1 matches at 8 bases. This CDR3 has 16 amino acids. Germline V gene lookup returns CDR1 SGHNT and CDR2 YYREEE (reference sequence). Trimming removed 4 bases from V and 0 bases from J; junction bases left unmatched: 5. This chain's CDR3 is CASSRGQAATNEKLFF. Here the CDR3 DNA reads TGTGCCAGCAGCAGGGGACAGGCTGCAACTAATGAAAAACTGTTTTTT.